The 20 T cell receptor beta chains below were found in one sample sequenced in a study of cytomegalovirus exposure and HLA in healthy donors. Amplification used 60 Vbeta primers and 13 Jbeta primers. Repertoires were generated with immunoSEQ multiplex PCR, while TCRdb's copy carries only in-frame clones and drops some. Its clone listing holds tens of thousands of clones. Sequenced: PBMCs. Receptors originate from a woman aged 35 to 49 in good health and CMV-seropositive.

V and J are TRBV19 and TRBJ1-3, with 8 bases that match TRBD1. CDR3 size: 17 residues. V gave up 2 bases and J gave up 0 bases; unmatched junction bases: 6. Germline V CDR1 and CDR2: LNHDA, SQIVND (reference sequence). The CDR3 loop is CASSIYRTGSSGNTIYF. DNA of the CDR3: TGTGCCAGTAGTATATACCGGACAGGGAGCTCTGGAAACACCATATATTTT.

The chain employs TRBV10-3 and TRBJ2-7; 7 nucleotides line up with TRBD2. V lost 11 bases and J lost 5; bases outside the gene matches: 12. The germline gives CDR1 ENHRY, CDR2 SYGVKD. The length of the CDR3 is 13 residues. CDR3 region: CAAGGGTPDEQYF. The DNA of the CDR3 is TGTGCCGCTGGGGGAGGGACCCCTGACGAGCAGTACTTC.

V is TRBV13 and J is TRBJ1-6, with a weak D call TRBD1 (6 bases). There are 13 residues in the CDR3. Trimming shortened V by 5 bases and J by 13 bases, and 15 bases separated the two germline ends. Germline V gives CDR1 PRHDT, CDR2 FYEKMQ (reference sequence). The CDR3 spells CASSIGQIRPLHF. The CDR3 DNA reads as TGTGCCAGCAGCATCGGACAGATTCGGCCCCTCCACTTT.

The rearrangement links TRBV19 to TRBJ2-2, with 9 nucleotides matching TRBD2. V dropped 1 base and J dropped 6; count of bases not matched to a gene: 12. Per the germline V gene, CDR1 is LNHDA and CDR2 is SQIVND (reference sequence). The CDR3 loop spans 18 amino acids. CDR3 loop: CASSIGLAGNTVPGELFF. The CDR3 DNA sequence: TGTGCCAGTAGTATAGGCCTAGCGGGAAATACCGTGCCCGGGGAGCTGTTTTTT.

This chain joins TRBV30 and TRBJ2-7; 10 bases align to TRBD1. The CDR3 is made up of 15 amino acids. CDR1 and CDR2 from the germline V gene are GTSNPN and SVGIG (reference sequence). With 1 base clipped from V and 2 bases from J, the junction kept 5 bases outside the gene matches. This CDR3 is CAWSGGTGAAYEQYF. CDR3 DNA sequence: TGTGCCTGGAGTGGGGGGACAGGGGCCGCCTACGAGCAGTACTTC.

The chain joins TRBV5-1 to TRBJ1-1; D not resolved. CDR3 size: 12 residues. Germline lookup yields CDR1 SGHRS and CDR2 YFSETQ. Trimming took 3 bases from V and 6 from J, leaving 9 bases between them. DNA for the CDR3: TGCGCCAGCAGCTATGGACTCTCTGAAGCTTTCTTT. Translated: CASSYGLSEAFF. Filled out from reference TRBV5-1 and TRBJ1-1, the complete variable domain reads KAGVTQTPRYLIKTRGQQVTLSCSPISGHRSVSWYQQTPGQGLQFLFEYFSETQRNKGNFPGRFSGRQFSNSRSEMNVSTLELGDSALYLCASSYGLSEAFFGQGTRLTVV.

The V and J genes are TRBV2 and TRBJ1-2; D remains ambiguous. Germline CDR1 SNHLY, CDR2 FYNNEI. This CDR3 is built from 14 residues. Trimming shortened V by 3 bases and J by 2 bases, and 10 bases separated the two germline ends. CDR3 in DNA: TGTGCCAGCAGTGATCGCAGGTTAAACTATGGCTACACCTTC. The encoded protein is CASSDRRLNYGYTF.

The gene calls are TRBV18 and TRBJ1-1; 7 bases line up with TRBD1. CDR1 and CDR2 from the germline V gene are KGHSH and LQKENI. V trimming: 4 bases; J trimming: 3 bases; junction bases outside the gene matches: 5. There are 14 residues in the CDR3. CDR3 in amino acids: CASSLGQSYTEAFF. In DNA, the CDR3 is TGTGCCAGCTCACTGGGACAGTCATACACTGAAGCTTTCTTT.

The rearrangement uses TRBV7-8 and TRBJ1-4; TRBD1 aligns across 8 bases. The germline CDR1 and CDR2 sequences are SGHVS and FQNEAQ. This CDR3 contains 14 residues. Germline trimming cut 5 bases from V and 5 bases from J; bases unmatched to any gene: 4. CDR3 protein: CASSLDRVNEKLFF. In DNA, the CDR3 is TGTGCCAGCAGCCTGGACAGGGTGAATGAAAAACTGTTTTTT.

This chain uses TRBV21-1 with TRBJ1-1; TRBD1, as called in the table, went unchecked against the DNA. TRBV21-1 is listed as a pseudogene. The CDR3 is made up of 14 amino acids. CDR3: CASPKTGGNTEAFF. CDR3 bases: TGTGCCAGCCCCAAGACAGGGGGGAACACTGAAGCTTTCTTT.

The chain joins TRBV11-3 to TRBJ2-7, with 10 positions matching TRBD2. The CDR3 length is 15 residues. From germline, CDR1 is SGHNT and CDR2 YENEEA. The J segment lost 2 bases and the V segment lost 1 base, leaving 2 bases of the junction unmatched. The CDR3 sequence is CASSLGSGGPYEQYF. As DNA, the CDR3 is TGTGCCAGCAGCTTAGGTAGCGGGGGGCCCTACGAGCAGTACTTC.

The chain combines TRBV5-5 with TRBJ2-2; maybe TRBD2 (5 bases). Germline CDR1 SGHKS, CDR2 YYEKEE (reference sequence). V was clipped by 4 bases and J by 3 bases, with 10 bases between them. This CDR3 is 14 amino acids long. CDR3 in amino acids: CASSPRDYTGELFF. Written as DNA, the CDR3 is TGTGCCAGCAGCCCCCGGGATTACACCGGGGAGCTGTTTTTT.

The chain links TRBV7-9 to TRBJ2-2; D call uncertain. Trimming removed 5 bases at V and 5 bases at J, with 9 bases between. This CDR3 has 13 residues. The germline V gene encodes CDR1 SEHNR and CDR2 FQNEAQ (reference sequence). The CDR3 reads CASSTRETGELFF. CDR3 coding DNA: TGTGCCAGCAGCACCCGTGAGACCGGGGAGCTGTTTTTT.

The CDR3 protein is CASNKQASVTDTQYF. In DNA, the CDR3 is TGTGCCAGCAATAAGCAGGCTAGCGTAACAGATACGCAGTATTTT. The rearrangement joins TRBV6-6 to TRBJ2-3; a possible D gene is TRBD2 (6 bases). The V and J ends lost 7 bases and 3 bases respectively, with 17 bases between them. Germline-derived CDR1 and CDR2 are MNHNY and SVGAGI (reference sequence). This CDR3 is built from 15 residues.

The chain combines TRBV7-8 with TRBJ1-3; D gene ambiguous. Looked up from germline, CDR1 is SGHVS and CDR2 is FQNEAQ. V was pared by 1 base and J by 0 bases, with 7 bases between. The CDR3 extends over 15 amino acids. CDR3 DNA: TGTGCCAGCAGCTTAGTATTTCGCTCTGGAAACACCATATATTTT. Its protein product is CASSLVFRSGNTIYF.

This sequence joins TRBV4-1 and TRBJ2-2; perhaps TRBD2 as D (7 bases). V lost 6 bases, J lost 1 base, and 18 bases lay in between. The CDR3 length is 17 residues. Germline V CDR1 and CDR2: MGHRA, YSYEKL. Here the CDR3 reads CASRKLGGGGNTGELFF. Written as DNA, the CDR3 is TGCGCCAGCAGGAAGCTCGGAGGGGGGGGGAACACCGGGGAGCTGTTTTTT.

This chain connects TRBV7-8 to TRBJ1-2; 7 nucleotides agree with TRBD1. CDR3 length equals 14 residues. From germline, CDR1 is SGHVS and CDR2 FQNEAQ. V was pared by 0 bases and J by 6 bases, with 4 bases of the junction left unmatched. The CDR3 is CASSLATGVNGYTF. The CDR3 DNA reads as TGTGCCAGCAGCTTAGCCACAGGGGTGAATGGCTACACCTTC.

The CDR3 DNA reads as TGTGCCTGTAAAAACAGGAGATCGAACACTGAAGCTTTCTTT. Translating gives CACKNRRSNTEAFF. This rearrangement joins TRBV30 to TRBJ1-1, with D possibly TRBD1 on 5 matching bases. Germline loops: CDR1 GTSNPN, CDR2 SVGIG (reference sequence). The CDR3 is 14 amino acids. The V end lost 6 bases, the J end lost 1 base, and 15 bases lay between the germline ends.

This chain uses TRBV11-2 with TRBJ1-1, with D perhaps matching TRBD1 (5 bases). The CDR3 length is 14 residues. Germline values: CDR1 SGHAT, CDR2 FQNNGV. With 1 base removed from V and 0 bases from J, the gap between germline ends came to 6 bases. Here the CDR3 reads CASSLGQMNTEAFF. The CDR3 nucleotides are TGTGCCAGCAGCTTAGGACAGATGAACACTGAAGCTTTCTTT.

The chain has TRBV27 and TRBJ2-3, with D maybe TRBD2 (6 bases). With 1 base removed from V and 5 bases from J, the gap between germline ends came to 16 bases. The CDR3 loop spans 16 amino acids. Germline-derived CDR1 and CDR2 are MNHEY and SMNVEV (reference sequence). The CDR3 DNA reads TGTGCCAGCAGTTTATGGGGGTCTCTGGGGGGAGATACGCAGTATTTT. Translated: CASSLWGSLGGDTQYF.